This TCR beta chain emerged from a study of siplizumab effects on memory and regulatory T cells. Study findings and constraints: Both greater diversity than memory cells and a major contribution to the alloresponse seemed to characterize naive T cells.

The CDR3 covers 14 residues. Germline trimming cut 6 bases from V and 0 bases from J; bases unmatched to any gene: 4. Per germline, CDR1 SEHNR and CDR2 FQNEAQ (reference sequence). With respect to this clone: Antigen unknown.

Assay: immunoSEQ multiplex PCR; the TCRdb copy retains only in-frame clones and omits some. The profile covers 90,000 to 110,000 clones, with roughly 91% appearing a single time and around 0.29% taken by the ten largest. Sequencing was done on a sample of CD4+ T cells sorted from blood. The TCR sequence derives from a human donor in good health. The chain employs TRBV7-9 and TRBJ2-7, with TRBD1 matching 8 bases. CDR3 nucleotide sequence: TGTGCCAGCAGATATGGACAGGGCTCCTACGAGCAGTACTTC. Its translation: CASRYGQGSYEQYF.